The next 29 T cell receptor beta chains were all read from a single sample in a study of T cells in pancreatic ductal adenocarcinoma. Method: immunoSEQ multiplex PCR; TCRdb's copy keeps in-frame clones and lacks some. This table has over 90,000 clones, about 95% appearing once. Selected pancreatic ductal adenocarcinoma patients had undergone surgery without neoadjuvant therapy. Sequencing was done on a sample of PBMCs. Source of these receptors: a human donor with pancreatic ductal adenocarcinoma.

This chain uses TRBV5-4 with TRBJ2-2; D gene uncertain. Looked up from germline, CDR1 is SGHNT and CDR2 is YYREEE (reference sequence). The CDR3 runs 14 residues. Trimming stripped 5 bases from V and 1 base from J, with 9 bases between. DNA for the CDR3: TGTGCCAGCAGACAACAAAGGAACACCGGGGAGCTGTTTTTT. This encodes CASRQQRNTGELFF.

This clone was observed once. The rearrangement joins TRBV11-1 to TRBJ2-1, with 7 bases matching TRBD2. The ends lost 5 bases at V and 4 bases at J; junction bases unmatched: 11. This CDR3 spans 16 amino acids. The germline gives CDR1 SGHAT, CDR2 FQDESV (reference sequence). The CDR3 sequence is CASSTGGAGEYNEQFF. The CDR3 region has the DNA TGTGCCAGCAGCACGGGCGGGGCGGGAGAATACAATGAGCAGTTCTTC.

The chain joins TRBV28 to TRBJ1-5; D is undetermined. The CDR3 consists of 15 residues. Germline CDR1 is MDHEN and CDR2 is SYDVKM. The V end was cut by 5 bases, the J end by 5 bases, with 16 bases between. The CDR3 coding sequence is TGTGCCAGCAGTCGTAGGACCTCGAGGGATCAGCCCCAGCATTTT. Its translation is CASSRRTSRDQPQHF.

The chain joins TRBV5-8 to TRBJ2-3; D may be TRBD1 (6 bases). V lost 1 base to trimming and J lost 0 bases, with 15 bases between them. CDR1 is SGHTS and CDR2 is YDEGEE in the germline V gene. This CDR3 is built from 17 residues. The CDR3 DNA sequence: TGTGCCAGCAGCTTGCCAGGACAGCTAGATAGCACAGATACGCAGTATTTT. It yields the protein CASSLPGQLDSTDTQYF.

The chain couples TRBV5-1 to TRBJ2-2, with unresolved D. CDR1 and CDR2 from the germline V gene are SGHRS and YFSETQ. There are 14 residues in the CDR3. Trimming stripped 0 bases from V and 7 bases from J, with 10 bases between. The CDR3 sequence is CASSLETVVGELFF. DNA of the CDR3: TGCGCCAGCAGCTTGGAAACAGTAGTCGGGGAGCTGTTTTTT.

The CDR3 nucleotides are TGTGCCAGCAGTGAAACGAGGGGAGGGAAACTGTTTTTT. Translation: CASSETRGGKLFF. The J gene is TRBJ1-4, the V gene TRBV2; D perhaps matches TRBD1 (5 bases). The CDR3 contains 13 residues. Germline V gene sequence: CDR1 SNHLY, CDR2 FYNNEI. Trimming cost V 2 bases and J 11 bases, with 12 bases left between them.

The gene calls are TRBV29-1 and TRBJ1-1; no definite D call. The CDR3 runs 12 residues. Germline assignment: CDR1 SQVTM and CDR2 ANQGSEA. V was pared by 5 bases and J by 7 bases, with 14 bases between. CDR3 protein: CSVYSSEDEAFF. CDR3 nucleotides: TGCAGCGTTTATTCCAGCGAAGATGAAGCTTTCTTT.

This chain joins TRBV11-2 and TRBJ1-4; TRBD1 might be the D (6 bases). V shed 1 base and J shed 9 bases, with 21 bases lying between them. Germline V gives CDR1 SGHAT, CDR2 FQNNGV. The CDR3 extends over 17 amino acids. The CDR3 nucleotides are TGTGCCAGCAGCTTAGGGGGGCTGACCTTGGGTGGCCAAAAACTGTTTTTT. Protein sequence: CASSLGGLTLGGQKLFF.

The J gene is TRBJ2-5, the V gene TRBV5-4, with TRBD1 matching over 7 bases. Germline V gene lookup returns CDR1 SGHNT and CDR2 YYREEE (reference sequence). The CDR3 is 15 residues long. The trim removed 4 bases at V and 2 bases at J, leaving 8 bases unmatched. The chain's CDR3 is CASSETSGQQETQYF. The CDR3 nucleotides are TGTGCCAGCAGCGAGACCTCGGGACAGCAAGAGACCCAGTACTTC.

The chain employs TRBV6-9 and TRBJ2-1, with a weak D call TRBD2 (5 bases). This CDR3 has 16 amino acids. The V gene's germline CDR1 is MNHGY and CDR2 SVAAGI. V lost 2 bases to trimming and J lost 8 bases, with 19 bases between them. The CDR3 DNA is TGTGCCAGCAGTTATAGAGCGAGGGAGAAACGATATGAGCAGTTCTTC. It is translated as CASSYRAREKRYEQFF.

The CDR3 is CASSFSRGMDTGELFF. As DNA, the CDR3 is TGTGCCAGCAGTTTTTCGCGGGGGATGGACACCGGGGAGCTGTTTTTT. This chain connects TRBV5-4 to TRBJ2-2, with 7 bases matching TRBD2. Germline V gene lookup returns CDR1 SGHNT and CDR2 YYREEE (reference sequence). The V segment lost 5 bases and the J segment 3 bases; nucleotides outside the gene matches: 10. There are 16 residues in the CDR3.

This chain uses TRBV11-2 with TRBJ2-1, with 13 bases lining up with TRBD2. Trimming at V came to 1 base and at J to 0 bases, leaving 3 bases not matched to a gene. Germline CDR1 is SGHAT and CDR2 is FQNNGV. CDR3 size: 18 residues. The CDR3, as DNA: TGTGCCAGCAGCTTAGGGACTAGCGGGAGATACTCCTACAATGAGCAGTTCTTC. Encoded protein: CASSLGTSGRYSYNEQFF.

This clone occurred once. The chain's CDR3 is CASALLASTQYF. Here the CDR3 DNA reads TGTGCCAGCGCGCTTCTAGCGAGTACGCAGTATTTT. This chain links TRBV7-8 with TRBJ2-3; TRBD2 might be the D (6 bases). V was trimmed by 8 bases and J by 8 bases, leaving 14 bases between them. CDR1 is SGHVS, CDR2 FQNEAQ, per germline. This CDR3 is 12 amino acids long.

The chain links TRBV4-1 to TRBJ1-5; TRBD1 might be the D (5 bases). Germline CDR1 MGHRA, CDR2 YSYEKL. The V and J ends lost 0 bases and 7 bases respectively, with 16 bases between them. This CDR3 has 16 amino acids. The CDR3 loop is CASSQEGRGQNQPQHF. DNA of the CDR3: TGCGCCAGCAGCCAAGAGGGGAGGGGTCAAAACCAGCCCCAGCATTTT.

The chain employs TRBV15 and TRBJ2-7; TRBD1 aligns across 9 bases. The CDR3 has 15 amino acids. V was pared by 0 bases and J by 7 bases, with 7 bases of the junction left unmatched. The germline gives CDR1 LNHNV, CDR2 YYDKDF (reference sequence). The DNA for the CDR3 is TGTGCCACCAGCAGAGATGGGACAGGGAAGGGTGAGCAGTACTTC. Translation: CATSRDGTGKGEQYF.

The V call is TRBV18, the J call TRBJ1-5; D call uncertain. The CDR3 covers 14 residues. V lost 2 bases to trimming and J lost 6 bases, with 11 bases between them. Per germline, CDR1 KGHSH and CDR2 LQKENI. The CDR3 nucleotides are TGTGCCAGCTCACCAAAGGGCGGGAGTCAGCCCCAGCATTTT. Translating gives CASSPKGGSQPQHF.

The CDR3 DNA sequence: TGTGCCAGCAGTGAAGCGGCGGGACAGGGGGCAGATACGCAGTATTTT. This sequence encodes CASSEAAGQGADTQYF. This rearrangement joins TRBV6-1 to TRBJ2-3; TRBD1 matches 11 bases. The CDR3 totals 16 residues. The V and J ends lost 0 bases and 4 bases, in that order; junction bases with no gene match: 3. The germline CDR1 and CDR2 sequences are MNHNS and SASEGT.

The rearrangement links TRBV30 to TRBJ2-3; a possible D gene is TRBD2 (6 bases). Trimming cost V 2 bases and J 3 bases, with 15 bases left between them. Germline V CDR1 and CDR2: GTSNPN, SVGIG (reference sequence). There are 15 residues in the CDR3. CDR3 bases: TGTGCCTGGAGTCGGGGCGGGGTCATGACAGATACGCAGTATTTT. It codes for CAWSRGGVMTDTQYF.

The genes are TRBV2 and TRBJ2-3; 9 bases agree with TRBD2. Germline lookup yields CDR1 SNHLY and CDR2 FYNNEI. This CDR3 region has 16 residues. After removal of 6 bases from V and 0 bases from J, the junction contained 7 bases not matched to a gene. CDR3 bases: TGTGCCAGCAGGGTCGGACTAGCGTCAAGCACAGATACGCAGTATTTT. This sequence encodes CASRVGLASSTDTQYF.

This clone was counted a single time. The rearrangement links TRBV5-1 to TRBJ1-1; a possible D gene is TRBD1 (5 bases). Deletions cut 4 bases from V and 7 bases from J, with 11 bases between. The CDR3 totals 12 residues. The germline CDR1 and CDR2 sequences are SGHRS and YFSETQ. The DNA of the CDR3 is TGCGCCAGCAGCGCATGGGGGGTTGAAGCTTTCTTT. It specifies CASSAWGVEAFF.

The V gene is TRBV23-1, the J gene TRBJ2-2; 14 bases fit TRBD2. TRBV23-1 is an ORF; its function is uncertain. The CDR3 is 21 residues long. V shed 2 bases and J 5 bases; nucleotides not matched to a gene: 16. The CDR3 nucleotides are TGCGCCAGCAGTCAAAGGGGGACTAGCGGGAGTGGGCGGTTACGGACCGGGGAGCTGTTTTTT. It translates to CASSQRGTSGSGRLRTGELFF.

The V gene is TRBV28, the J gene TRBJ2-7; 7 bases line up with TRBD1. V trimming: 3 bases; J trimming: 0 bases; junction bases outside the gene matches: 11. Germline-derived CDR1 and CDR2 are MDHEN and SYDVKM. The CDR3 consists of 17 residues. The CDR3 coding sequence is TGTGCCAGCAGTTTCCCCCCGACAGGGACCCGCTCCTACGAGCAGTACTTC. Its protein product is CASSFPPTGTRSYEQYF.

This chain links TRBV7-6 with TRBJ2-7, with D perhaps matching TRBD1 (6 bases). Germline V gene data show CDR1 as SGHVS and CDR2 as FNYEAQ. Trimming took 5 bases from V and 6 from J, leaving 11 bases between them. The CDR3 sequence is 12 residues long. The CDR3 nucleotides are TGTGCCAGCAGCCTCGCAGGGGCCGAGCAGTACTTC. This sequence encodes CASSLAGAEQYF.

The chain is built from TRBV6-1 and TRBJ1-5; no definite D call. Trimming stripped 1 base from V and 5 bases from J, with 6 bases between. From germline, CDR1 is MNHNS and CDR2 SASEGT. The CDR3 is made up of 13 amino acids. CDR3 in DNA: TGTGCCAGCAGTGAAGGGACTTATCAGCCCCAGCATTTT. It specifies CASSEGTYQPQHF.

The V gene is TRBV15, the J gene TRBJ2-1; possibly TRBD1 for D (6 bases). V was pared by 4 bases and J by 1 base, with 14 bases between. This CDR3 spans 16 amino acids. The germline gives CDR1 LNHNV, CDR2 YYDKDF (reference sequence). DNA for the CDR3: TGTGCCACCAGCAAAGATCGGGACACGTCCTACAATGAGCAGTTCTTC. It encodes CATSKDRDTSYNEQFF.

The chain has TRBV2 and TRBJ2-5; TRBD2 agrees at 7 bases. CDR1 SNHLY and CDR2 FYNNEI come from the germline V gene. The junction had 8 bases not matched to a gene; V was cut back by 5 bases and J by 5 bases. This CDR3 region has 14 residues. The CDR3 spells CASSTQSGAETQYF. CDR3 coding DNA: TGTGCCAGCAGTACCCAAAGCGGGGCGGAGACCCAGTACTTC.

The rearrangement uses TRBV28 and TRBJ2-5; 12 bases fit TRBD2. The CDR3 loop spans 16 amino acids. Germline lookup yields CDR1 MDHEN and CDR2 SYDVKM. The ends lost 3 bases at V and 1 base at J; junction bases unmatched: 3. For the CDR3, the DNA is TGTGCCAGCAGTTTCGGACTAGCGGGATCCCAAGAGACCCAGTACTTC. Protein sequence: CASSFGLAGSQETQYF.

The chain has TRBV7-2 and TRBJ2-7, with 8 bases fitting TRBD1. The CDR3 runs 15 residues. Germline V CDR1 and CDR2: SGHTA, FQGNSA. Trimming cost V 5 bases and J 6 bases; bases outside gene matches: 12. For the CDR3, the DNA is TGTGCCAGCAGCCCGGACAGGGTGGTGATGGGCGAGCAGTACTTC. Its protein is CASSPDRVVMGEQYF.

The chain couples TRBV7-2 to TRBJ2-3; D may be TRBD2 (5 bases). Germline V gene sequence: CDR1 SGHTA, CDR2 FQGNSA. The V gene lost 8 bases and the J gene lost 0 bases, with 18 bases spanning the gap. This CDR3 is 16 amino acids long. The CDR3 loop reads CASPPGVSLSTDTQYF. As DNA, the CDR3 is TGTGCCAGCCCCCCCGGGGTCAGCCTAAGCACAGATACGCAGTATTTT.